These 20 T cell receptor beta chains were sequenced from one sample in a study of monozygotic twins with inflammatory bowel disease. TCRdb reanalyzed the 5' RACE reads and collapses them to one entry per CDR3 protein, without DNA. Its table lists about 210,000 distinct CDR3 sequences. Sequenced input: blood. These receptors were collected from a human donor with ulcerative colitis or Crohn's disease, or a healthy co-twin of an affected twin (not recorded which).

The genes are TRBV20-1 and TRBJ2-3. Germline CDR1 DFQATT, CDR2 SNEGSKA (reference sequence). The CDR3 is made up of 13 amino acids. CDR3 loop: CITVPGSTDTQYF.

The CDR3 region is CASSYRTGGIGFGQPQHF. This rearrangement joins TRBV6-2 or TRBV6-3 to TRBJ1-5; TCRdb's assignment of TRBD1 cannot be checked, as there is no DNA. The germline V gene encodes CDR1 MNHEY and CDR2 SVGEGT. This CDR3 comprises 18 residues.

The chain has TRBV10-3 and TRBJ1-1. There are 13 residues in the CDR3. CDR1 is ENHRY and CDR2 is SYGVKD in the germline V gene. CDR3 sequence: CAITADPNTEAFF.

J is TRBJ2-7 and V is TRBV7-9. The germline V gene has CDR1 SEHNR and CDR2 FQNEAQ (reference sequence). CDR3 length: 14 residues. This chain's CDR3 is CASSFEASTYEQYF. Full variable domain (rest looked up from reference TRBV7-9 and TRBJ2-7): DTGVSQNPRHKITKRGQNVTFRCDPISEHNRLYWYRQTLGQGPEFLTYFQNEAQLEKSRLLSDRFSAERPKGSFSTLEIQRTEQGDSAMYLCASSFEASTYEQYFGPGTRLTVT.

The J gene is TRBJ2-5, the V gene TRBV28; no DNA is available, so the TRBD1 call from TCRdb remains unchecked. The germline V gene encodes CDR1 MDHEN and CDR2 SYDVKM. The CDR3 is 13 residues long. The CDR3 loop reads CASRRGTQATQYF.

This chain uses TRBV5-1 with TRBJ1-1; TCRdb reports TRBD1, a call that lacks DNA to check it against. The CDR3 extends over 13 amino acids. The germline V gene encodes CDR1 SGHRS and CDR2 YFSETQ. The CDR3 spells CASSPGFDTEAFF.

The genes are TRBV29-1 and TRBJ1-1. There are 13 residues in the CDR3. Germline CDR1 SQVTM, CDR2 ANQGSEA. The CDR3 loop reads CSVAVTTGTEAFF.

The chain carries TRBV6-2 or TRBV6-3 and TRBJ2-7; the TRBD1 assignment by TCRdb is unverifiable without DNA. Per germline, CDR1 MNHEY and CDR2 SVGEGT. This CDR3 has 15 amino acids. The CDR3 protein is CASSYFRTGGDEQYF.

This rearrangement joins TRBV5-1 to TRBJ2-7. Germline-derived CDR1 and CDR2 are SGHRS and YFSETQ. The CDR3 loop spans 14 amino acids. CDR3: CASSWGQSSYEQYF.

This chain joins TRBV5-1 and TRBJ2-2; the D call from TCRdb, TRBD2, cannot be confirmed without DNA. CDR1 and CDR2 from the germline V gene are SGHRS and YFSETQ. The CDR3 consists of 15 residues. CDR3 region: CASSLPGPSAGELFF.

The rearrangement uses TRBV18 and TRBJ1-2; there is no DNA to check the TCRdb D call of TRBD1. Per germline, CDR1 KGHSH and CDR2 LQKENI. The CDR3 has 14 residues. The chain's CDR3 is CASSPTTGLYGYTF.

The chain combines TRBV7-9 with TRBJ2-7; the D call from TCRdb, TRBD2, cannot be confirmed without DNA. Germline assignment: CDR1 SEHNR and CDR2 FQNEAQ (reference sequence). The CDR3 spans 15 residues. The CDR3 loop reads CASSYGSGGYYEQYF.

The chain couples TRBV7-2 to TRBJ2-7. Germline CDR1 and CDR2: SGHTA and FQGNSA. CDR3 length: 14 residues. CDR3 sequence reads: CASSLLIQSDEQYF. Supplemented by reference TRBV7-2 and TRBJ2-7, the full variable domain reads GAGVSQSPSNKVTEKGKDVELRCDPISGHTALYWYRQSLGQGLEFLIYFQGNSAPDKSGLPSDRFSAERTGGSVSTLTIQRTQQEDSAVYLCASSLLIQSDEQYFGPGTRLTVT.

CDR3 amino acids: CASKGVFDQPQHF. The J gene is TRBJ1-5, the V gene TRBV19; TCRdb calls TRBD1, which cannot be checked without DNA. The CDR3 sequence is 13 residues long. Germline lookup yields CDR1 LNHDA and CDR2 SQIVND (reference sequence).

The J gene is TRBJ1-1, the V gene TRBV7-9; TCRdb calls TRBD1, which cannot be checked without DNA. From germline, CDR1 is SEHNR and CDR2 FQNEAQ (reference sequence). The CDR3 is made up of 11 amino acids. The CDR3 loop is CASSLGTGAFF.

The chain combines TRBV2 with TRBJ1-6; absent DNA, TCRdb's TRBD1 call cannot be checked. The CDR3 loop spans 17 amino acids. Germline V gene sequence: CDR1 SNHLY, CDR2 FYNNEI. The CDR3 protein is CASSPNGLGTGNSPLHF.

The chain recombines TRBV5-6 with TRBJ1-5. This CDR3 region has 17 residues. Per germline, CDR1 SGHDT and CDR2 YYEEEE. The CDR3 protein is CASVPAAGVVSNQPQHF.

The chain uses TRBV7-9 and TRBJ2-1. The CDR3 covers 14 residues. Germline loops: CDR1 SEHNR, CDR2 FQNEAQ (reference sequence). CDR3 in amino acids: CASSFLNLGNEQFF.

The V call is TRBV28, the J call TRBJ1-3. The germline V gene has CDR1 MDHEN and CDR2 SYDVKM. This CDR3 spans 18 amino acids. CDR3 protein: CASSLWGIAGGTGNTIYF.

V gene TRBV5-6 combines with J gene TRBJ1-1; TCRdb names TRBD1, which stays unverified in the absence of DNA. CDR1 SGHDT and CDR2 YYEEEE come from the germline V gene. The CDR3 has 15 residues. The CDR3: CASSLTSGVGTEAFF.